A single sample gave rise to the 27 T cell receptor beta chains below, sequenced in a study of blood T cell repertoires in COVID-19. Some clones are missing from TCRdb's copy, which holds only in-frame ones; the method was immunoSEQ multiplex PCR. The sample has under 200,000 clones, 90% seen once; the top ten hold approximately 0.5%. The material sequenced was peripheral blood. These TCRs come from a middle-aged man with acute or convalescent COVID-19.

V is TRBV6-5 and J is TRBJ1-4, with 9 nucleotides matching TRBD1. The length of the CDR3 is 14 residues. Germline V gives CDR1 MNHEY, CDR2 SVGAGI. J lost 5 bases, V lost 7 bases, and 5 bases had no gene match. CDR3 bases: TGTGCCAGCAAACCGGGACAGGGAAATGAAAAACTGTTTTTT. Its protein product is CASKPGQGNEKLFF.

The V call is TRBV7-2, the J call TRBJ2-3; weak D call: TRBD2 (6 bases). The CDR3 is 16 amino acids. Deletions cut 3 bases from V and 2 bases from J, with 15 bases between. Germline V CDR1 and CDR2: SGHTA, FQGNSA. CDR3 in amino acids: CASSFKTGVPTDTQYF. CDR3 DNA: TGTGCCAGCAGCTTTAAAACGGGAGTTCCCACAGATACGCAGTATTTT.

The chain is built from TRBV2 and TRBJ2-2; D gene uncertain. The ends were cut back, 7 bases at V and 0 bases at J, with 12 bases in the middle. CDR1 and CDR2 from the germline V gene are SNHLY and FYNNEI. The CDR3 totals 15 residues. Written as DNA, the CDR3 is TGTGCCAGCACCCTTAGTGCCTCGAACACCGGGGAGCTGTTTTTT. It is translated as CASTLSASNTGELFF.

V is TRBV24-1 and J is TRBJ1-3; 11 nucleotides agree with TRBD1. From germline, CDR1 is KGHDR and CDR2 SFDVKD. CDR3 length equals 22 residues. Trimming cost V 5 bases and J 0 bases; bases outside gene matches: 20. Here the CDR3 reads CATSVSPHPGQGVQSSGNTIYF. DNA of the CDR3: TGTGCCACCAGTGTTAGTCCCCACCCGGGACAGGGGGTTCAGAGCTCTGGAAACACCATATATTTT.

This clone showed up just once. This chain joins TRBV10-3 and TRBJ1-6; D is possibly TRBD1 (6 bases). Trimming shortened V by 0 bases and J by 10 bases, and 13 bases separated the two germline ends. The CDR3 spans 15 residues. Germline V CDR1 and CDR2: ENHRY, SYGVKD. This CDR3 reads CAISESKGVGSPLHF. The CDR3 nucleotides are TGTGCCATCAGTGAGTCGAAGGGGGTGGGGTCACCCCTCCACTTT.

This CDR3 is CASSLSPGQGRTGELFF. CDR3 coding DNA: TGTGCCAGCAGTTTATCTCCGGGACAGGGGAGGACCGGGGAGCTGTTTTTT. The chain uses TRBV27 and TRBJ2-2, with TRBD1 identical over 10 bases. Germline CDR1 and CDR2: MNHEY and SMNVEV (reference sequence). This CDR3 comprises 17 residues. Unmatched junction bases numbered 6, after V lost 0 bases and J lost 5 bases.

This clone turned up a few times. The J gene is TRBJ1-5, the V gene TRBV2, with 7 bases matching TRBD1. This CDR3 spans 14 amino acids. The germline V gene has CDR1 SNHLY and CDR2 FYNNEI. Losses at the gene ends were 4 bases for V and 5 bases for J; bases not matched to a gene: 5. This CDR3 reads CASSAGTAYQPQHF. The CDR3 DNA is TGTGCCAGCAGTGCCGGGACAGCCTATCAGCCCCAGCATTTT.

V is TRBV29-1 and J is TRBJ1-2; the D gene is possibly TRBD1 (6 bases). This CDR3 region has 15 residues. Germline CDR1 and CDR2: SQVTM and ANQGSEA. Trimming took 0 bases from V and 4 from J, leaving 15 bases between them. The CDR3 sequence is CSVEDLGLQGYGYTF. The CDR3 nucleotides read TGCAGCGTTGAAGATCTTGGGCTACAGGGCTATGGCTACACCTTC.

As DNA, the CDR3 is TGTGCCAGCAGCCAAATGAATAGCGGCCGGGGTGAGCAGTTCTTC. This sequence encodes CASSQMNSGRGEQFF. This rearrangement joins TRBV7-3 to TRBJ2-1; D is possibly TRBD2 (6 bases). V was cut by 5 bases and J by 9 bases, with 20 bases left in between. This CDR3 region has 15 residues. Germline CDR1 SGHTA, CDR2 FQGTGA.

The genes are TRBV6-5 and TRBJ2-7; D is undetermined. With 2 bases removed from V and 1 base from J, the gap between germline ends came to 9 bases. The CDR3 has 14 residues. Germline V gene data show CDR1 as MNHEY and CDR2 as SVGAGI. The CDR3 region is CASSYVRSSYEQYF. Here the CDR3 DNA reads TGTGCCAGCAGTTACGTTCGCAGTTCCTACGAGCAGTACTTC.

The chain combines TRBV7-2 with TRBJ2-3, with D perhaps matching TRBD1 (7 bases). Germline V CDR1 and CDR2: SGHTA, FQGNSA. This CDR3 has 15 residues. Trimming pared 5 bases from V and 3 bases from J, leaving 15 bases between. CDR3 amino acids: CASSHLQGRTDTQYF. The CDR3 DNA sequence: TGTGCCAGCAGCCATTTACAGGGGAGGACAGATACGCAGTATTTT.

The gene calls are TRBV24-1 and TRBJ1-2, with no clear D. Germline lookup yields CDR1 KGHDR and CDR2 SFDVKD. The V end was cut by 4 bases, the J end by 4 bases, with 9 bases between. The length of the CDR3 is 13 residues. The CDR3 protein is CATSDYTAYGYTF. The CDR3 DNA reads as TGTGCCACCAGTGACTATACAGCCTATGGCTACACCTTC.

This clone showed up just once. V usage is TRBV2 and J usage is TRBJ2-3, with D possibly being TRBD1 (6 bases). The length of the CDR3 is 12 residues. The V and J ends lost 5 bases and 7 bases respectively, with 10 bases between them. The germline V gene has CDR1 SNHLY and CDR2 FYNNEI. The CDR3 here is CASSSDRNTQYF. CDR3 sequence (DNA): TGTGCCAGCAGTTCAGACAGGAATACGCAGTATTTT.

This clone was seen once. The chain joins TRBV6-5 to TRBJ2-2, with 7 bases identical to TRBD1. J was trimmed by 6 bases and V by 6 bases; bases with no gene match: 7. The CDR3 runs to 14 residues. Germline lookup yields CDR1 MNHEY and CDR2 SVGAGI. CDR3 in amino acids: CASRIDRDAGELFF. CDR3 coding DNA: TGTGCCAGCAGGATCGACAGGGATGCCGGGGAGCTGTTTTTT.

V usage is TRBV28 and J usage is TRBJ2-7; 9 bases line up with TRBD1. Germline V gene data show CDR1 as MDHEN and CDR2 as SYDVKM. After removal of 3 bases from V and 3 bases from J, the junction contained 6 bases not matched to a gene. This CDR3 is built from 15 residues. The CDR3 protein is CASSLAGTGYYEQYF. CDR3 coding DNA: TGTGCCAGCAGTTTGGCCGGGACAGGGTACTACGAGCAGTACTTC.

In nucleotides, the CDR3 is TGTGCCAGCAGCGTAGGGGCTAGCGGGGGATACAATGAGCAGTTCTTC. Translation: CASSVGASGGYNEQFF. The chain has TRBV9 and TRBJ2-1, with 10 bases lining up with TRBD2. Losses at the gene ends were 0 bases for V and 4 bases for J; bases not matched to a gene: 4. The germline V gene has CDR1 SGDLS and CDR2 YYNGEE. The CDR3 sequence is 16 residues long. Together with reference TRBV9 and TRBJ2-1, the CDR3 gives the full variable domain: DSGVTQTPKHLITATGQRVTLRCSPRSGDLSVYWYQQSLDQGLQFLIQYYNGEERAKGNILERFSAQQFPDLHSELNLSSLELGDSALYFCASSVGASGGYNEQFFGPGTRLTVL.

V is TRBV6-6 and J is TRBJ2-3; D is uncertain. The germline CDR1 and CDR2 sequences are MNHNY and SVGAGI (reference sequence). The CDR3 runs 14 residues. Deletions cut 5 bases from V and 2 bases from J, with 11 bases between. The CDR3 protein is CASSRFQITDTQYF. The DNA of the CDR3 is TGTGCCAGCAGTCGATTTCAGATCACAGATACGCAGTATTTT.

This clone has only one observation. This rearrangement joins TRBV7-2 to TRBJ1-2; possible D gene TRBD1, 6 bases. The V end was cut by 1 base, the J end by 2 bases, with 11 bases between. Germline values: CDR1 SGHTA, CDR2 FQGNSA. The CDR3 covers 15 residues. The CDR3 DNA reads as TGTGCCAGCAGCTTAGGCGGTACAGGGAACTATGGCTACACCTTC. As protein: CASSLGGTGNYGYTF.

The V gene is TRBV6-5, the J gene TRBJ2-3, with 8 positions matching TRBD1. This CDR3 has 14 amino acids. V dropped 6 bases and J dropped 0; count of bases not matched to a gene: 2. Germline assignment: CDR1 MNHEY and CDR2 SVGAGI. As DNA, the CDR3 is TGTGCCAGCAGACGGACAGGGAGCACAGATACGCAGTATTTT. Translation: CASRRTGSTDTQYF.

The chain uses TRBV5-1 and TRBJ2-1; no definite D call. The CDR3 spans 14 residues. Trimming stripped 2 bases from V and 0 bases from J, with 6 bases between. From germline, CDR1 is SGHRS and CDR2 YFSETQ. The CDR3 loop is CASSFASSYNEQFF. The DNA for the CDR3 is TGCGCCAGCAGCTTTGCGAGCTCCTACAATGAGCAGTTCTTC. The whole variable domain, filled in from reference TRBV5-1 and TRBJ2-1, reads KAGVTQTPRYLIKTRGQQVTLSCSPISGHRSVSWYQQTPGQGLQFLFEYFSETQRNKGNFPGRFSGRQFSNSRSEMNVSTLELGDSALYLCASSFASSYNEQFFGPGTRLTVL.

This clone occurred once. The CDR3: CASHRGSGTEAFF. CDR3 nucleotide sequence: TGTGCCAGCCATCGGGGGTCTGGGACTGAAGCTTTCTTT. The chain has TRBV5-6 and TRBJ1-1; TRBD1 is a possible D gene (5 bases). CDR1 SGHDT and CDR2 YYEEEE come from the germline V gene. V lost 7 bases and J 5 bases, leaving 15 bases between the germline ends. This CDR3 is built from 13 residues.

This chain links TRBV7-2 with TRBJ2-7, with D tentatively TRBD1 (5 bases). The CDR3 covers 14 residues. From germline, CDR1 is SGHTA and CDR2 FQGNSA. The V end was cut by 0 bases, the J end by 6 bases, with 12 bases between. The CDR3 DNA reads TGTGCCAGCAGCTTAGCTCCAGTGGGGCGCGAGCAGTACGTC. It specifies CASSLAPVGREQYV.

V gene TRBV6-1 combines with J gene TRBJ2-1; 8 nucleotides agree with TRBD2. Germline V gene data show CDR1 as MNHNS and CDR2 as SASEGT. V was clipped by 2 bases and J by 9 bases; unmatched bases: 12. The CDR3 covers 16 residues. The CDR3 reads CASSESSGRPPREQFF. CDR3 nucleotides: TGTGCCAGCAGTGAATCAAGCGGGAGACCCCCTCGTGAGCAGTTCTTC.

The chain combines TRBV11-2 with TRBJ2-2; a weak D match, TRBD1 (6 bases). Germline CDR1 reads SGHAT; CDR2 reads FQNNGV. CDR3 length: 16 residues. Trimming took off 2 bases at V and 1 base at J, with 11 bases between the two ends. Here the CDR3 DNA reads TGTGCCAGCAGCTTATTTCAGGGGCGGAACACCGGGGAGCTGTTTTTT. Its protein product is CASSLFQGRNTGELFF.

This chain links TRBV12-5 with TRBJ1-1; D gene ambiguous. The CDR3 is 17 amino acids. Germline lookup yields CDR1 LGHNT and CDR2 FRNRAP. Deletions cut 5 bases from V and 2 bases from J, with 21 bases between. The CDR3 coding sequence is TGTGCTAGTGGTCCCGGACTGATCGCACCAGTTAACACTGAAGCTTTCTTT. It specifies CASGPGLIAPVNTEAFF.

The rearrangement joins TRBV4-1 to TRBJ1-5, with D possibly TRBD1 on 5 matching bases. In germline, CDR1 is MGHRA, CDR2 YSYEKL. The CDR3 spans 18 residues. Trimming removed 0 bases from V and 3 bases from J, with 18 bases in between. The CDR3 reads CASSQDVGIRGLNQPQHF. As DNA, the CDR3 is TGCGCCAGCAGCCAAGATGTTGGGATAAGGGGACTCAATCAGCCCCAGCATTTT.

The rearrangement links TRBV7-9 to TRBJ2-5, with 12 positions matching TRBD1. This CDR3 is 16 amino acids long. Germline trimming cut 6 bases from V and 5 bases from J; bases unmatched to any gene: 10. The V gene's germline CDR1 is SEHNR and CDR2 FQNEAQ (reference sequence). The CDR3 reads CASSIAGQGAFETQYF. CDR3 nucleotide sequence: TGTGCCAGCAGTATTGCGGGACAGGGGGCGTTCGAGACCCAGTACTTC.